This TCR beta chain was identified during a study of T cells in Graves' hyperthyroidism and ophthalmopathy. Germline V gene data show CDR1 as KGHDR and CDR2 as SFDVKD. CDR3 length: 17 amino acids. Trimming at V came to 4 bases and at J to 7 bases, leaving 12 bases not matched to a gene. TCR beta CDR3 regions were amplified from RNA transcripts. HTBI primers were used for first-round RT-PCR of the TCR CDR3. TCRdb recomputed calls from the multiplex PCR reads with MiXCR, one row per CDR3 protein. The data show 360,000 or so distinct CDR3 sequences, with approximately 19% seen just once and about 4% held by the top ten. Ten or more counts support this clonotype. A patient was excluded if there was uncontrolled infection, other autoimmune disease, pregnancy or lactation. Thyroid ultrasound, orbital computed tomography, clinical symptoms, and serum thyroxine and TRAb underpinned diagnoses. Isolation of PBMCs was performed on 8.5 to 10 ml fresh peripheral blood.

The sequenced sample was blood. The chain joins TRBV24-1 to TRBJ2-5; TRBD1 agrees at 12 bases. The clonotype comes from a woman aged 18-35 years with Graves' hyperthyroidism. CDR3 in amino acids: CATSDPGTGGYIGTQYF. The CDR3, as DNA: TGTGCCACCAGTGACCCGGGGACAGGGGGCTATATCGGGACCCAGTACTTC.